This T cell receptor (beta chain) was sequenced in a study of chemoradiotherapy in HPV16-positive cancers. Repertoires were sampled repeatedly during chemoradiotherapy. General observations from the study: Candidate HPV-specific clones and E7-related TCR motifs grew in tumor during treatment. The functional HPV-specific definition rests on just a couple of HPV16-positive patients. HPV-responsive T-cell expansion during chemoradiotherapy was linked to improved recurrence-free survival in HPV16-positive patients.

Sequencing was performed with immunoSEQ multiplex PCR; in TCRdb, only in-frame clones are kept and a portion is missing. Among fewer than 40,000 clones listed, roughly 90% were seen once. A note on this clone: What it recognizes is unknown.

The sample was blood, taken from a patient who underwent chemoradiotherapy. The origin of this receptor is a human donor with HPV-associated anogenital cancer.

The CDR3 DNA sequence: TGCGCCAGCTCCCTGGAGGGAGCGGTCCTTAGTCATACGCAGTATTTT. Its protein product is CASSLEGAVLSHTQYF. The chain couples TRBV5-1 to TRBJ2-3, with D possibly matching TRBD2 (6 bases). Germline V lookup: CDR1 SGHRS, CDR2 YFSETQ. There are 16 residues in the CDR3. Trimming cost V 7 bases and J 7 bases, with 25 bases left between them. Full variable domain (rest looked up from reference TRBV5-1 and TRBJ2-3): KAGVTQTPRYLIKTRGQQVTLSCSPISGHRSVSWYQQTPGQGLQFLFEYFSETQRNKGNFPGRFSGRQFSNSRSEMNVSTLELGDSALYLCASSLEGAVLSHTQYFGPGTRLTVL.